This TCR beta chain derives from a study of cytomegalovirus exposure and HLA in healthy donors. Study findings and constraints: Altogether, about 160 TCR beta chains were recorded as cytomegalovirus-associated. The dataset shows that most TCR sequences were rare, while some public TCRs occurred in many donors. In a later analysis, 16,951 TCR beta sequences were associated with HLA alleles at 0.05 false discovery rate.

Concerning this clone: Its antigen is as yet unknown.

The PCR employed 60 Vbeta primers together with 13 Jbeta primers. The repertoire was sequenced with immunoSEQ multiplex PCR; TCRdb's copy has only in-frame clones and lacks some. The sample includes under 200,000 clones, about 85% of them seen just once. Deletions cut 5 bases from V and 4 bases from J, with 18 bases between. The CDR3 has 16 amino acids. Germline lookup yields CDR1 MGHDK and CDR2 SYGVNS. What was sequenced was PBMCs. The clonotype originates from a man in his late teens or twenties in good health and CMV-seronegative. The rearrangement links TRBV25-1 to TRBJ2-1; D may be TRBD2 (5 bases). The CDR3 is CASSTPSSLLYNEQFF. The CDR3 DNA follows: TGTGCCAGCAGTACGCCTAGCTCCCTATTATACAATGAGCAGTTCTTC.